One and the same sample provided the 16 T cell receptor beta chains below, sequenced in a study of T cell clonality in common variable immunodeficiency (dated by TCRdb to 2015 to 2017). Study-wide findings and limitations: Fewer deletions and N-nucleotide insertions were reportedly observed in CVID TCRbeta sequences, and highly modified clones with 13 or more V deletions were reportedly absent from CVID TCRbeta sequences.

Receptors were amplified or captured by the immunoSEQ multiplex PCR assay. The immuneACCESS repertoire file appears here via TCRdb, limited to in-frame rearrangements. These files lack a portion of the clones; in checked studies, under half of the deficit traces to unresolved V genes, and the cause of the others is not known. This sample has approximately 30,000 clones, none of them a singleton. The top ten clonotypes cover 6% to 8% of the sample. The antigens these receptors bind are not known. Source material: peripheral blood mononuclear cells. Receptor source: a human donor with common variable immunodeficiency.

This clone turned up a few times. Read coverage stops 3 residues before the CDR3 terminus; the germline J gene supplies the remainder. The V and J genes are TRBV5-1 and TRBJ2-7, with TRBD2 matching 14 bases. Germline assignment: CDR1 SGHRS and CDR2 YFSETQ. V was pared by 4 bases and J by 6 bases, with 9 bases of the junction left unmatched. The CDR3 runs 16 residues. The CDR3 bases that were read are TGCGCCAGCAGCCCAGGGACTAGCGGGAGTTATGGCGAG. Translation: CASSPGTSGSYGE. The whole CDR3 protein is CASSPGTSGSYGEQYF.

As to this clone: The CDR3 goes on 3 residues after the read ends, and that part is filled in from the germline J gene. The V gene is TRBV7-9, the J gene TRBJ2-1, with 9 bases matching TRBD2. The V gene's germline CDR1 is SEHNR and CDR2 FQNEAQ (reference sequence). V was clipped by 3 bases and J by 5 bases; unmatched bases: 2. The length of the CDR3 is 14 residues. The sequenced CDR3 bases are TGTGCCAGCAGCTTCCGACTAGCGGACAATGAG. Its protein is CASSFRLADNE. The CDR3, in full, reads CASSFRLADNEQFF.

In regard to this clone: The missing CDR3 end, 3 residues past where the read stops, is filled in from the germline J gene. The chain combines TRBV7-2 with TRBJ1-5; D is undetermined. CDR1 is SGHTA and CDR2 is FQGNSA in the germline V gene. The CDR3 length is 13 residues. Trimming removed 2 bases from V and 4 bases from J, with 6 bases in between. CDR3 DNA (partial): TGTGCCAGCAGCTTAACAGAGAATCAGCCC. Translated, it gives CASSLTENQP. The CDR3 as a whole reads CASSLTENQPQHF.

This clone was seen only a few times. The CDR3 end falls 3 residues outside the read, so it is completed with the germline J gene. V and J are TRBV7-3 and TRBJ1-1; TRBD1 is a possible D gene (5 bases). The CDR3 is made up of 13 amino acids. Trimming removed 2 bases from V and 5 bases from J, with 9 bases in between. Germline V gene lookup returns CDR1 SGHTA and CDR2 FQGTGA. Incomplete CDR3 DNA: TGTGCCAGCAGCTTAGGCAGGGCAACTGAA. Encoded protein: CASSLGRATE. The entire CDR3 protein is CASSLGRATEAFF.

By share, this clone counts as medium-sized. The read terminates 3 residues before the CDR3 end, so the remaining end is supplied by the germline J gene. The V gene is TRBV9, the J gene TRBJ1-6; TRBD1 might be the D (6 bases). CDR1 SGDLS and CDR2 YYNGEE come from the germline V gene. This CDR3 has 14 amino acids. V was cut by 4 bases and J by 9 bases, with 14 bases left in between. The CDR3 loop is CASSLQGVGSPLHF. The part of the CDR3 DNA that was read is TGTGCCAGCAGCTTACAGGGTGTTGGTTCACCC. Full variable domain (remainder filled in from reference TRBV9 and TRBJ1-6): DSGVTQTPKHLITATGQRVTLRCSPRSGDLSVYWYQQSLDQGLQFLIQYYNGEERAKGNILERFSAQQFPDLHSELNLSSLELGDSALYFCASSLQGVGSPLHFGNGTRLTVT.

On this clone itself: The DNA ends 3 residues before the CDR3 does, and the rest of the CDR3 is filled in from the germline J gene. The V gene is TRBV2, the J gene TRBJ1-5, with 8 bases that match TRBD1. Germline trimming cut 7 bases from V and 0 bases from J; bases unmatched to any gene: 5. CDR1 is SNHLY, CDR2 FYNNEI, per germline. The CDR3 totals 15 residues. The CDR3 reads CASKTGDISNQPQHF. The sequenced part of the CDR3 DNA is TGTGCCAGCAAGACAGGGGATATTAGCAATCAGCCC.

This clone was detected only a few times. The covered CDR3 bases are TGTGCCAGCAGACAGACAGGGGTGGGCAATCAGCCC. It codes for CASRQTGVGNQP. The whole CDR3 reads CASRQTGVGNQPQHF. The rearrangement uses TRBV6-2 or TRBV6-3 and TRBJ1-5; 8 positions match TRBD1. The read ends 3 residues early relative to the CDR3; the germline J gene fills the gap. V was clipped by 6 bases and J by 2 bases; unmatched bases: 6. CDR1 is MNHEY and CDR2 is SVGEGT in the germline V gene. The CDR3 has 15 amino acids.

Regarding this clone: The observed sequence ends 3 residues before the CDR3 terminus, with the missing tail filled in from the germline J gene. The rearrangement uses TRBV7-2 and TRBJ2-7; 7 nucleotides align to TRBD1. Germline V gives CDR1 SGHTA, CDR2 FQGNSA. The CDR3 is 13 residues long. V gave up 5 bases and J gave up 3 bases; unmatched junction bases: 4. CDR3 amino acids: CASSPAGGYEQYF. CDR3 bases read: TGTGCCAGCAGCCCGGCAGGGGGCTACGAG. The variable domain in full, with the rest retrieved from reference TRBV7-2 and TRBJ2-7, is GAGVSQSPSNKVTEKGKDVELRCDPISGHTALYWYRQSLGQGLEFLIYFQGNSAPDKSGLPSDRFSAERTGGSVSTLTIQRTQQEDSAVYLCASSPAGGYEQYFGPGTRLTVT.

The CDR3 reads CASSIAAGPYDEQYF. CDR3 bases read: TGTGCCAGTAGTATAGCGGCGGGGCCTTACGACGAG. This chain links TRBV19 with TRBJ2-7; maybe TRBD2 (6 bases). The read is 3 residues too short to cover the CDR3 end, so that end is filled in from the germline J gene. Germline V lookup: CDR1 LNHDA, CDR2 SQIVND (reference sequence). Trimming took off 1 base at V and 5 bases at J, with 15 bases between the two ends. This CDR3 has 15 amino acids.

This clone showed up many times. The read terminates 3 residues ahead of where the CDR3 ends, so the germline J gene completes it. The chain uses TRBV20-1 and TRBJ1-4; D may be TRBD1 (6 bases). The germline CDR1 and CDR2 sequences are DFQATT and SNEGSKA (reference sequence). V shed 7 bases and J shed 1 base, with 10 bases lying between them. The CDR3 is made up of 13 amino acids. The sequenced CDR3 bases are TGCAGTGGAATGGACAGAACTAATGAAAAA. It yields the protein CSGMDRTNEK. The entire CDR3 sequence reads CSGMDRTNEKLFF.

This clone came up many times. The CDR3 goes on 3 residues after the read ends, and that part is filled in from the germline J gene. The rearrangement uses TRBV12-3 or TRBV12-4 and TRBJ2-7, with 8 nucleotides matching TRBD1. The CDR3 sequence is 13 residues long. With 4 bases clipped from V and 3 bases from J, the junction kept 2 bases outside the gene matches. The CDR3 loop reads CASSYGQGYEQYF. Partial CDR3 DNA: TGTGCCAGCAGTTACGGACAGGGCTACGAG.

A few counts support this clone. The read stops 3 residues short of the end of the CDR3; the missing end is completed from the germline J gene. The chain employs TRBV19 and TRBJ2-3; tentatively, D is TRBD2 (7 bases). Germline values: CDR1 LNHDA, CDR2 SQIVND (reference sequence). The CDR3 runs 12 residues. The V gene lost 6 bases and the J gene lost 8 bases, with 12 bases spanning the gap. The CDR3 is CASRRGTTTQYF. Incomplete CDR3 DNA: TGTGCCAGTAGGAGGGGGACTACTACG.

This clone showed up just a few times. The sequence runs out 3 residues before the end of the CDR3; the remainder is reconstructed from the germline J gene. The chain uses TRBV5-1 and TRBJ2-5; 9 bases map to TRBD2. V dropped 0 bases and J dropped 5; count of bases not matched to a gene: 8. Germline loops: CDR1 SGHRS, CDR2 YFSETQ. CDR3 length: 16 amino acids. CDR3 protein: CASSLADSGSYETQYF. CDR3 bases read: TGCGCCAGCAGCTTGGCCGATAGCGGGAGCTACGAGACC.

As for this clone: Coverage ceases 3 residues before the CDR3 finishes, and the germline J gene fills in the end. The sample carries other DNA sequences with the same CDR3. This chain connects TRBV6-4 to TRBJ2-7; 14 nucleotides match TRBD2. The CDR3 consists of 14 residues. Trimming removed 5 bases from V and 5 bases from J; junction bases left unmatched: 2. Germline CDR1 is MRHNA and CDR2 is SNTAGT. CDR3 residues: CASSPGLAGDEQYF. Partial CDR3 DNA: TGTGCCAGCAGTCCGGGACTAGCGGGGGACGAG.

Turning to this clone: The CDR3 end lies 3 residues beyond the end of the read and is filled in from the germline J gene. The chain couples TRBV19 to TRBJ1-4; 7 bases are a match to TRBD1. Germline loops: CDR1 LNHDA, CDR2 SQIVND (reference sequence). V trimming: 9 bases; J trimming: 4 bases; junction bases outside the gene matches: 5. The CDR3 extends over 13 amino acids. The CDR3 sequence is CASTGVINEKLFF. The CDR3 DNA, read in part, is TGTGCCAGCACAGGGGTGATTAATGAAAAA.

This clone occurred many times. The CDR3 end lies 3 residues beyond the end of the read and is filled in from the germline J gene. The chain is built from TRBV5-4 and TRBJ1-5, with D possibly matching TRBD1 (5 bases). Trimming took off 2 bases at V and 6 bases at J, with 15 bases between the two ends. The CDR3 runs 15 residues. Germline CDR1 reads SGHNT; CDR2 reads YYREEE (reference sequence). The DNA read from the CDR3 is TGTGCCAGCAGCTTAGCGCAGGGTTCGGTTCAGCCC. Its protein product is CASSLAQGSVQP. The full CDR3 sequence reads CASSLAQGSVQPQHF.